A selection of T cell receptor beta chains follows, all from one sample in a study of radiotherapy plus CTLA-4 blockade in lung cancer. The assay was immunoSEQ multiplex PCR, and TCRdb's table has in-frame clones only and misses some. In the table there are 55,000 or so clones, approximately 84% of which are singletons. Here the sequenced sample was peripheral blood, taken from a patient treated with radiotherapy plus ipilimumab. The receptors here all came from a human donor with non-small cell lung cancer whose response to radiotherapy plus ipilimumab could not be evaluated. Each CDR3 is given with its conserved first and last residue. The D gene is left open where the match is weak. A clone size is listed for some rows: how often the clone was seen (once, few, many), or a class if it is expanded.

TRBD2	TRBJ2-5	NA	16	TRBV9	CASSVSGGVYQETQYF	TGTGCCAGCAGCGTTAGCGGGGGGGTGTACCAAGAGACCCAGTACTTC
TRBD1	TRBJ1-1	few	13	TRBV29-1	CSVHRGHNTEAFF	TGCAGCGTTCACAGGGGGCACAACACTGAAGCTTTCTTT
TRBD2	TRBJ2-5	NA	16	TRBV7-2	CASSLELAGLQETQYF	TGTGCCAGCAGCTTAGAACTAGCGGGCCTCCAAGAGACCCAGTACTTC
NA	TRBJ1-2	NA	13	TRBV25-1	CASSELRGNGYTF	TGTGCCAGCAGTGAATTGCGGGGAAATGGCTACACCTTC
TRBD1	TRBJ2-1	NA	12	TRBV5-1	CASSFIGGEQFF	TGCGCCAGCAGCTTCATAGGGGGCGAGCAGTTCTTC
NA	TRBJ2-1	NA	16	TRBV7-9	CASSLALSGVYNEQFF	TGTGCCAGCAGCTTAGCCCTAAGCGGAGTTTACAATGAGCAGTTCTTC
TRBD1	TRBJ2-2	NA	16	TRBV5-4	CASSLPQGASTGELFF	TGTGCCAGCAGCTTGCCCCAGGGGGCAAGCACCGGGGAGCTGTTTTTT
TRBD1	TRBJ2-7	NA	15	TRBV7-2	CASSSMGTGRLEQYF	TGTGCCAGCAGCTCGATGGGGACAGGACGTTTGGAGCAGTACTTC
NA	TRBJ2-1	NA	14	TRBV9	CASSVGSSYNEQFF	TGTGCCAGCAGCGTAGGGAGCTCCTACAATGAGCAGTTCTTC
TRBD2	TRBJ2-1	NA	16	TRBV9	CASSVGGGLPYNEQFF	TGTGCCAGCAGCGTAGGGGGGGGACTACCCTACAATGAGCAGTTCTTC
TRBD2	TRBJ2-1	NA	17	TRBV5-4	CASSPMASSGGDNEQFF	TGTGCCAGCAGCCCCATGGCTAGTAGCGGGGGGGACAATGAGCAGTTCTTC
TRBD1	TRBJ2-5	NA	14	TRBV7-6	CASSPGQGRETQYF	TGTGCCAGCAGCCCCGGACAGGGAAGGGAGACCCAGTACTTC
TRBD1	TRBJ1-3	NA	17	TRBV27	CASSPRQGSGSGNTIYF	TGTGCCAGCAGTCCACGACAGGGCTCCGGCTCTGGAAACACCATATATTTT
NA	TRBJ2-5	few	18	TRBV25-1	CASSEGVHSTARTGTQYF	TGTGCCAGCAGTGAAGGGGTTCACTCGACAGCCCGAACGGGGACCCAGTACTTC
NA	TRBJ1-2	NA	15	TRBV18	CASSPPAAGIYGYTF	TGTGCCAGCTCACCACCGGCCGCGGGGATTTATGGCTACACCTTC
TRBD2	TRBJ2-7	NA	16	TRBV6-6	CASTQASGRLVHEQYF	TGTGCCAGCACCCAAGCTAGCGGTCGCCTTGTCCACGAGCAGTACTTC
NA	TRBJ1-3	NA	14	TRBV5-4	CASSLQGLGNTIYF	TGTGCCAGCAGTCTCCAGGGTTTGGGAAACACCATATATTTT
TRBD2	TRBJ2-2	NA	15	TRBV10-3	CAIGSASGNTGELFF	TGTGCCATCGGGTCGGCTAGCGGGAACACCGGGGAGCTGTTTTTT
NA	TRBJ1-4	NA	13	TRBV7-9	CASSPRDSEKLFF	TGTGCCAGCAGCCCTCGGGACTCTGAAAAACTGTTTTTT
TRBD2	TRBJ2-1	once	15	TRBV2	CASRGAGGPYNEQFF	TGTGCCAGCAGGGGAGCGGGAGGGCCTTACAATGAGCAGTTCTTC
TRBD2	TRBJ2-7	NA	11	TRBV5-6	CASSYRLAREF	TGTGCCAGCAGCTATAGACTAGCGAGGGAATTC
TRBD1	TRBJ1-1	NA	14	TRBV5-8	CASRTGGWNTEAFF	TGTGCCAGCAGGACAGGGGGTTGGAACACTGAAGCTTTCTTT
NA	TRBJ2-4	few	15	TRBV4-3	CASSQGVEAKNIQYF	TGCGCCAGCAGCCAAGGTGTGGAGGCCAAAAACATTCAGTACTTC
NA	TRBJ1-6	NA	18	TRBV29-1	CSVEDQAPVSSYNSPLHF	TGCAGCGTTGAAGATCAGGCCCCGGTGAGCTCCTATAATTCACCCCTCCACTTT
NA	TRBJ1-1	NA	14	TRBV5-1	CASSLAGRGTEAFF	TGCGCCAGCAGTCTGGCGGGGAGGGGCACTGAAGCTTTCTTT
TRBD2	TRBJ2-1	once	15	TRBV6-6	CASRASLAGVNEQFF	TGTGCCAGCAGGGCTTCGCTAGCGGGAGTCAATGAGCAGTTCTTC
TRBD1	TRBJ2-1	once	14	TRBV6-5	CASGTGSMFNEQFF	TGTGCCAGCGGGACAGGGTCAATGTTCAATGAGCAGTTCTTC
NA	TRBJ1-4	NA	14	TRBV29-1	CSVDSGGKNEKLFF	TGCAGCGTTGATTCGGGGGGGAAAAATGAAAAACTGTTTTTT
NA	TRBJ2-3	NA	14	TRBV4-3	CASSQIGSPDTQYF	TGCGCCAGCAGCCAAATCGGGAGTCCAGATACGCAGTATTTT
TRBD2	TRBJ2-2	NA	14	TRBV7-8	CASRATSLSGELFF	TGTGCCAGCAGGGCGACTAGCTTAAGCGGGGAGCTGTTTTTT
TRBD2	TRBJ2-7	few	15	TRBV4-3	CASSPQRGGSYEQYF	TGCGCCAGCAGCCCCCAGCGGGGGGGTTCCTACGAGCAGTACTTC
TRBD2	TRBJ2-2	once	15	TRBV7-2	CASSLASGSTGELFF	TGTGCCAGCAGCTTAGCTAGCGGGAGTACCGGGGAGCTGTTTTTT
NA	TRBJ1-5	NA	16	TRBV27	CASSPAWGRASQPQHF	TGTGCCAGCAGTCCTGCGTGGGGGCGCGCAAGTCAGCCCCAGCATTTT
TRBD2	TRBJ2-7	NA	14	TRBV7-8	CASSPGTTTYEQYF	TGTGCCAGCAGCCCCGGGACTACTACCTACGAGCAGTACTTC
NA	TRBJ2-3	NA	14	TRBV19	CASSKTRRGDTQYF	TGTGCCAGTAGTAAGACCCGAAGGGGGGATACGCAGTATTTT
TRBD2	TRBJ2-3	NA	17	TRBV7-9	CASSLTASGARTDTQYF	TGTGCCAGCAGCTTAACCGCTAGCGGGGCCCGCACAGATACGCAGTATTTT
NA	TRBJ1-2	NA	12	TRBV7-9	CASSSTGLGYTF	TGTGCCAGCAGCTCAACAGGGTTGGGCTACACCTTC
TRBD1	TRBJ1-5	NA	15	TRBV28	CASSSIDRGNQPQHF	TGTGCCAGCAGTTCAATCGACAGGGGCAATCAGCCCCAGCATTTT
NA	TRBJ2-5	NA	13	TRBV5-6	CASSFDFQETQYF	TGTGCCAGCAGCTTTGACTTTCAAGAGACCCAGTACTTC